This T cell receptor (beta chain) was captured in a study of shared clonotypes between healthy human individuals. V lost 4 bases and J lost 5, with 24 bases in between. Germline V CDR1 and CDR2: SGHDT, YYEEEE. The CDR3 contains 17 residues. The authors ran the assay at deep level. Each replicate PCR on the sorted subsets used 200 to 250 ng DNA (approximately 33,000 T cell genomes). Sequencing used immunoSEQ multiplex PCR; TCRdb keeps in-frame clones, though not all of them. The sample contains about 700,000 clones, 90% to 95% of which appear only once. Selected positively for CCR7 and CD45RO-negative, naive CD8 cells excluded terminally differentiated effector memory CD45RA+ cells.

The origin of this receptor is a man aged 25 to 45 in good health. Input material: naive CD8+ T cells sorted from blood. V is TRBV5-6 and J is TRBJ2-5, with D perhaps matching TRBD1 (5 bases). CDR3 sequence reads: CASSQGVRVEFDETQYF. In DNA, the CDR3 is TGTGCCAGCAGCCAAGGGGTCAGGGTAGAGTTCGATGAGACCCAGTACTTC.